This T cell receptor beta chain was retrieved from a study of CD4+ T cells in melanoma (dated by TCRdb to between 2020 and 2023). Turning to the overall study: Neoantigen-specific CD4+ T cells in human melanoma were what the study investigated.

General study outcomes and caveats: The report described a correlation between neoantigen-specific CD4+ T cells and the function of CD8+ T cells, macrophages and B cells. Diverse differentiation states were reported to be shown by neoantigen-specific CD4+ T cells in melanoma.

From the cysteine through the phenylalanine, the CDR3 covers 13 amino acids. Just the 39-base CDR3 DNA is kept, in frame starting at base 1. The germline V gene gives CDR1 as SGHTA and CDR2 as FQGNSA. The junction shows trimming of 4 bases on V and 5 bases on J, plus 10 bases between the germline ends. Points on this clone: It has no known antigen specificity. The input lacks base qualities; no much larger clone sits a single base away.

Library creation used the immunoSEQ multiplex PCR assay. In its TCRdb copy, this immuneACCESS table keeps in-frame sequences only and misses some clones. Where compared with another copy, unresolved V genes explain less than half of these, and the others have no known cause. The sample records 12,000 to 15,000 clones, 68% of which are singletons. Together, the top ten hold over 15% of the sample. The donors were melanoma patients. This chain is built from TRBV7-2 and TRBJ2-3; perhaps TRBD1 is the D gene, with 5 bases matching. Source material: cells from a culture (not recorded whether cultured in vitro). This clonotype was obtained from a human donor with melanoma. The DNA sequence reads TGTGCCAGCAGCTCCAAAAGGGGAGATACGCAGTATTTT. Its protein is CASSSKRGDTQYF.